The TCR beta chain described here comes from a study of blood T cell repertoires in COVID-19. Study at large: PBMCs, B-cell-depleted T cells, or T cells provided the cDNA or gDNA that made up the material.

Assay used: immunoSEQ multiplex PCR; TCRdb lists only in-frame clones, some missing. The repertoire includes some 430,000 clones, around 90% of them detected once, and about 0.6% sits in the top ten. Participants were placed into cohorts based on the clinical history they reported. For recovered donors of Cohort 3, there were two negative PCRs, clearance, or symptom resolution. Germline-derived CDR1 and CDR2 are MNHEY and SMNVEV (reference sequence). V dropped 0 bases and J dropped 6 bases, with 9 bases sitting between them. The CDR3 contains 13 residues. The V gene is TRBV27, the J gene TRBJ2-7; D unclear. The sample consisted of PBMCs or T cells enriched from blood (not recorded which). This receptor was identified in a young man who had recovered from COVID-19. The CDR3 coding sequence is TGTGCCAGCAGTTTATCCAGGCTCAGCGAGCAGTACTTC. Translation gives CASSLSRLSEQYF.